This T cell receptor (beta chain) is from a study of blood T cell repertoires in COVID-19. Background on the study: Samples of COVID-19 (acute and convalescent) were obtained from the United States, Italy and Spain. Sample material is recorded as cDNA or gDNA derived from T cells, B-cell-depleted T cells, or PBMCs.

How the authors handled the data: Estimation of nucleated cell counts was performed using reference gene primer amplification. Profiling relied on immunoSEQ multiplex PCR, and the TCRdb table lists in-frame clones only, not all of them. V and J calls and clone size are copied from that table; D and trimming were computed from the DNA. The sample has tens of thousands of clones, under 90% seen once. The CDR3 covers 18 residues. V was clipped by 5 bases and J by 8 bases; unmatched bases: 20. From germline, CDR1 is MNHNY and CDR2 SVGAGI (reference sequence). The sample was peripheral blood. The chain couples TRBV6-6 to TRBJ1-2; TRBD1 aligns across 10 bases. This TCR came from a human donor in a cohort sampled during active COVID-19. The CDR3 loop is CASSPTGTGVDRSWGYTF. CDR3 nucleotides: TGTGCCAGCAGTCCGACCGGGACAGGGGTCGACCGGTCGTGGGGCTACACCTTC.